The clone carrying this T cell receptor (beta chain) was seen a few times. The antigen remains undetermined. Everyone who donated was a healthy Caucasian. TCRdb called the 5' RACE reads again in MiXCR, with one record for every CDR3 protein. The sample records some 570,000 distinct CDR3 sequences, 20% to 25% being singletons. The data belong to a study of identical twins. The V and J ends lost 0 bases and 4 bases respectively, with 14 bases between them. The CDR3 spans 16 residues. Germline assignment: CDR1 MGHRA and CDR2 YSYEKL. Study results and limitations: A cross-sectional statistical analysis, not follow-up of the same donors, supported the conclusions. Within monozygotic twins, out-of-frame TCR alpha sharing was underestimated by the models.

This sample was also put to use in a study of yellow fever vaccine responses in identical twins.

The V call is TRBV4-1, the J call TRBJ2-3, with a possible D match to TRBD2 (6 bases). Input material: CD4+ T cells sorted from blood. This TCR derives from a woman aged 18 to 35 in good health. CDR3 protein: CASSQDGGDLPDTQYF. DNA of the CDR3: TGCGCCAGCAGCCAAGATGGCGGGGACTTACCAGATACGCAGTATTTT.